These 7 T cell receptor beta chains came from one sample sequenced in a study of spatial heterogeneity in lung cancer. Time point described: sample taken at primary tumor resection. No cell sorting; template was whole RNA from tumor, lung tissue or PBMC. TCRdb passed the 5' RACE reads through MiXCR, listing each CDR3 protein once. Of more than 20,000 distinct CDR3 sequences listed, roughly 12% are singletons. The sample consisted of PBMCs, taken at surgery. Every receptor here comes from a female donor with early-stage non-small cell lung cancer.

This clonotype has ten or more counts. The chain carries TRBV6-2 or TRBV6-3 and TRBJ2-7; 7 bases are shared with TRBD1. V lost 2 bases to trimming and J lost 3 bases; unmatched junction nucleotides: 10. This CDR3 has 16 residues. CDR1 and CDR2 (germline): MNHEY, SVGEGT. The CDR3 DNA reads TGTGCCAGCAGTTACGTCGTTGGGGGACAGCTCTACGAGCAGTACTTC. Protein product: CASSYVVGGQLYEQYF.

By sample share, this clonotype is medium-sized. The chain joins TRBV24-1 to TRBJ2-1; D unresolved. CDR3 length: 14 amino acids. The germline V gene encodes CDR1 KGHDR and CDR2 SFDVKD. The germline V and J ends were trimmed by 1 base and 7 bases, with 10 bases remaining between them. The CDR3 coding sequence is TGTGCCACCAGTGATTTTGGGCTGAAAAATGAGCAGTTCTTC. This sequence encodes CATSDFGLKNEQFF.

In its sample, this clonotype was seen many times. This rearrangement joins TRBV18 to TRBJ2-5; D not resolved. This CDR3 has 13 residues. The V end was cut by 3 bases, the J end by 0 bases, with 5 bases between. Germline V gene data show CDR1 as KGHSH and CDR2 as LQKENI. DNA of the CDR3: TGTGCCAGCTCACCCTCGAACCAAGAGACCCAGTACTTC. It yields the protein CASSPSNQETQYF.

In this sample, this clonotype turned up many times. The chain has TRBV30 and TRBJ1-3; D is undetermined. Between the trimmed V and J ends, which lost 2 bases and 0 bases, there was a span of 11 bases. The CDR3 is made up of 15 amino acids. Germline CDR1 GTSNPN, CDR2 SVGIG (reference sequence). CDR3 amino acids: CAWSLDPFSGNTIYF. The DNA for the CDR3 is TGTGCCTGGAGTTTGGATCCCTTCTCTGGAAACACCATATATTTT. The full variable domain, its missing parts supplied by reference TRBV30 and TRBJ1-3, is SQTIHQWPATLVQPVGSPLSLECTVEGTSNPNLYWYRQAAGRGLQLLFYSVGIGQISSEVPQNLSASRPQDRQFILSSKKLLLSDSGFYLCAWSLDPFSGNTIYFGEGSWLTVV.

This clonotype appeared many times. This rearrangement joins TRBV18 to TRBJ2-6; TRBD1 aligns across 11 bases. V shed 4 bases and J 0 bases; nucleotides not matched to a gene: 5. The CDR3 length is 18 residues. Germline V lookup: CDR1 KGHSH, CDR2 LQKENI. The CDR3 nucleotides read TGTGCCAGCTCACTCGGACAGGGGGCGGACTCTGGGGCCAACGTCCTGACTTTC. It codes for CASSLGQGADSGANVLTF. The variable domain in full, with the rest retrieved from reference TRBV18 and TRBJ2-6, is NAGVMQNPRHLVRRRGQEARLRCSPMKGHSHVYWYRQLPEEGLKFMVYLQKENIIDESGMPKERFSAEFPKEGPSILRIQQVVRGDSAAYFCASSLGQGADSGANVLTFGAGSRLTVL.

This clonotype has a single count. The chain carries TRBV19 and TRBJ2-1; TRBD2 matches 8 bases. Germline V gives CDR1 LNHDA, CDR2 SQIVND (reference sequence). The V segment lost 2 bases and the J segment 4 bases; nucleotides outside the gene matches: 10. The CDR3 spans 17 residues. CDR3 amino acids: CASSIYPLVAGYNEQFF. The DNA of the CDR3 is TGTGCCAGTAGTATATACCCACTAGTAGCGGGATACAATGAGCAGTTCTTC.

In its sample, this clonotype was seen many times. The V and J genes are TRBV28 and TRBJ2-3; TRBD1 or TRBD2 may be the D gene (6 bases each). Deletions cut 2 bases from V and 4 bases from J, with 13 bases between. From germline, CDR1 is MDHEN and CDR2 SYDVKM. The CDR3 has 15 amino acids. The CDR3 coding sequence is TGTGCCAGCAGTTTACGGGGGCAGGGGCCAGATACGCAGTATTTT. Amino acids: CASSLRGQGPDTQYF.